This TCR beta chain was captured by sequencing in a study of cytotoxic CD8 clonotypes in ibrutinib-treated CLL. About the study: The taking of response samples occurred after a median roughly 12 months of treatment, with a range of 6 to 36. Study-wide findings and caveats: Contraction or stability on treatment was seen for public clonotypes, which were uncommon. Clonality was higher at baseline than in age-matched healthy donors and tracked circulating CD8+ T-cell counts.

Frozen PBMC stocks contributed around 1.9 micrograms of genomic DNA to the TCR beta libraries. Some clones are missing from TCRdb's copy, which holds only in-frame ones; the method was immunoSEQ multiplex PCR. The profile shows 55,000 to 85,000 clones, about nine tenths of them singletons. About this clone itself: What it binds is not known.

The sequence was obtained from a human donor with chronic lymphocytic leukemia. The source material was PBMCs, sampled after 12 months of ibrutinib treatment.

The DNA for the CDR3 is TGTGCCAGTAGCCGGACAAGCGGGAGGGCCGGAGAGACCCAGTACTTC. It yields the protein CASSRTSGRAGETQYF. The rearrangement links TRBV19 to TRBJ2-5, with 10 nucleotides matching TRBD2. The CDR3 loop spans 16 amino acids. V was pared by 6 bases and J by 4 bases, with 11 bases of the junction left unmatched. The germline V gene encodes CDR1 LNHDA and CDR2 SQIVND (reference sequence). Looking up the rest from reference TRBV19 and TRBJ2-5 gives the full variable domain: DGGITQSPKYLFRKEGQNVTLSCEQNLNHDAMYWYRQDPGQGLRLIYYSQIVNDFQKGDIAEGYSVSREKKESFPLTVTSAQKNPTAFYLCASSRTSGRAGETQYFGPGTRLLVL.